A selection of T cell receptor beta chains follows, all from one sample in a study of blood T cell repertoires in COVID-19. The method was immunoSEQ multiplex PCR; TCRdb's version includes in-frame clones alone and lacks a portion of them. The data contain roughly 200,000 clones, about 88% of them seen just once; the ten biggest clones take up approximately 2.7%. The sample comprised PBMCs or T cells enriched from blood (not recorded which). The source of these receptors is a woman aged 25 to 39 who had recovered from COVID-19. The CDR3 runs from the conserved cysteine through the conserved F or W. The order of the fields is D gene, clone size, J gene, V gene, CDR3 DNA, CDR3 protein. The D gene is left open where the match is weak. Part of the rows lack a size; the others show once, few, many or a class for expanded clones.

TRBD1,-,TRBJ2-5,TRBV4-2,TGTGCCAGCAGCTCGGGACAGGGAGAGACCCAGTACTTC,CASSSGQGETQYF
-,-,TRBJ2-7,TRBV11-2,TGTGCCAGCAGCTTAGATCACAGATACGAGCAGTACTTC,CASSLDHRYEQYF
-,-,TRBJ1-1,TRBV15,TGTGCCACCAGCAAAAACAGGGCGAACACTGAAGCTTTCTTT,CATSKNRANTEAFF
TRBD1,-,TRBJ1-6,TRBV7-8,TGTGCCAGCAGCTTAGTGGTGGACAGGGCCCTTTCACCCCTCCACTTT,CASSLVVDRALSPLHF
-,-,TRBJ1-2,TRBV5-1,TGCGCCAGCAGCTTGGACGTCAGGTTTAACTATGGCTACACCTTC,CASSLDVRFNYGYTF
-,-,TRBJ1-5,TRBV4-2,TGTGCCAGCAGCCAAGATTCGAGAGACAATCAGCCCCAGCATTTT,CASSQDSRDNQPQHF
-,-,TRBJ2-3,TRBV11-2,TGTGCCAGCAGCTTAGGTGGCAATGTTGATACGCAGTATTTT,CASSLGGNVDTQYF
TRBD1,-,TRBJ1-6,TRBV7-6,TGTGCCAGCAGCCCCGGGACAGGGAATTATTCACCCCTCCACTTT,CASSPGTGNYSPLHF
-,-,TRBJ2-2,TRBV7-3,TGTGCCAGCAGCTTAGCGTGGGGGGTAGCCTCGAACACCGGGGAGCTGTTTTTT,CASSLAWGVASNTGELFF
TRBD1,-,TRBJ1-1,TRBV4-1,TGCGCCAGCAGCCAAGAAGGGGGCATGACTGAAGCTTTCTTT,CASSQEGGMTEAFF
-,-,TRBJ1-1,TRBV10-3,TGTGCCAGCGGGGAAAGTTGGAACACTGAAGCTTTCTTT,CASGESWNTEAFF
TRBD1,-,TRBJ1-1,TRBV5-1,TGCGCCAGCAGCCCGCGGACAGGGAATACTGAAGCTTTCTTT,CASSPRTGNTEAFF
-,-,TRBJ1-5,TRBV7-9,TGTGCCAGCAGCTTAGAAGGGGTGTATCAGCCCCAGCATTTT,CASSLEGVYQPQHF
TRBD1,-,TRBJ2-7,TRBV9,TGTGCCAGCAGCTCATCCGGGACAGGGACTTACGAGCAGTACTTC,CASSSSGTGTYEQYF
-,once,TRBJ1-2,TRBV20-1,TGCAGTGCGGAACGACACCATGGCTACACCTTC,CSAERHHGYTF
TRBD1,-,TRBJ1-2,TRBV18,TGTGCCAGCTCACCCCAGGACAGGGGTATGGGCTACACCTTC,CASSPQDRGMGYTF
TRBD2,-,TRBJ2-1,TRBV3-1/TRBV3-2,TGTGCCAGCAGCCGTTCGGGGGGGAACAATGAGCAGTTCTTC,CASSRSGGNNEQFF
-,-,TRBJ2-7,TRBV5-1,TGCGCCAGCAGCCACAGGGAGTCCTACTGGGAGCAGTACTTC,CASSHRESYWEQYF
-,-,TRBJ2-7,TRBV18,TGTGCCAGCTCACCGCAGGGGAGCTCCTACGAGCAGTACTTC,CASSPQGSSYEQYF
-,-,TRBJ1-4,TRBV29-1,TGCAGCGTGATGCGGACAGAGAATGAAAAACTGTTTTTT,CSVMRTENEKLFF
TRBD1,-,TRBJ1-2,TRBV5-4,TGTGCCAGCAGCCAATCTTCGGACAGGGCTGGCTACACCTTC,CASSQSSDRAGYTF
-,-,TRBJ1-1,TRBV6-5,TGTGCCAGCAGGGACAGCGCGTCACTCCCGACTTTCTTT,CASRDSASLPTFF
-,-,TRBJ1-1,TRBV6-2/TRBV6-3,TGTGCCAGCAGTTACGTGGGACAACCAGAAGCTTTCTTT,CASSYVGQPEAFF
-,-,TRBJ2-5,TRBV18,TGTGCCAGCTCACCAGCTATCAGGTCAACTCTCCGAGAGACCCAGTACTTC,CASSPAIRSTLRETQYF
-,-,TRBJ1-2,TRBV7-2,TGTGCCAGCAGCTTAGGAGGCTATGGCTACACCTTC,CASSLGGYGYTF
TRBD1,-,TRBJ1-1,TRBV28,TGTGCCAGCAGTCTAGACAGGGGTTTGAACACTGAAGCTTTCTTT,CASSLDRGLNTEAFF
-,-,TRBJ1-5,TRBV24-1,TGTGCCACCAGTGATTTGCCTCACATCAATCAGCCCCAGCATTTT,CATSDLPHINQPQHF
-,-,TRBJ1-1,TRBV6-5,TGTGCCAGCAGTTACCCCGGACGGGGGGGTACTGAAGCTTTCTTT,CASSYPGRGGTEAFF
TRBD1,-,TRBJ2-7,TRBV9,TGTGCCAGCAGCGTGGGACAGGGGGCATTAGAGCAGTACTTC,CASSVGQGALEQYF
TRBD1,-,TRBJ2-5,TRBV7-8,TGTGCCAGCAGCTTAGCCCGACAGGGGTACTGGCCGCAGGAGACCCAGTACTTC,CASSLARQGYWPQETQYF
-,-,TRBJ2-3,TRBV7-2,TGTGCCAGCAGCTTAGGGGCTGGATACGATACGCAGTATTTT,CASSLGAGYDTQYF
-,few,TRBJ1-5,TRBV7-9,TGTGCCAGCAGCTTAACAGGAGGGGCGGGAAATCAGCCCCAGCATTTT,CASSLTGGAGNQPQHF
TRBD1,-,TRBJ2-2,TRBV5-5,TGTGCCAGCAAATATGGGACAGGGACGAACACCGGGGAGCTGTTTTTT,CASKYGTGTNTGELFF
-,-,TRBJ2-5,TRBV19,TGTGCCAGTAGACTAGCCCAAGAGACCCAGTACTTC,CASRLAQETQYF
-,-,TRBJ2-1,TRBV11-2,TGTGCCAGCAGCTTATATGAGGGCCTCTCCTACAATGAGCAGTTCTTC,CASSLYEGLSYNEQFF
-,-,TRBJ1-2,TRBV19,TGTGCCAGTACCCCGTTGGGGACACCGAACTATGGCTACACCTTC,CASTPLGTPNYGYTF
TRBD1,-,TRBJ1-1,TRBV19,TGTGCCAGTAGTATCGTAATTTTACAGGGGGTCATGAACACTGAAGCTTTCTTT,CASSIVILQGVMNTEAFF
-,-,TRBJ2-5,TRBV5-1,TGCGCCAGCAGCGGAGGGAATGGGGAGACCCAGTACTTC,CASSGGNGETQYF
-,-,TRBJ1-1,TRBV11-3,TGTGCCAGCAGCTTTTCCGGCACTGAAGCTTTCTTT,CASSFSGTEAFF
-,-,TRBJ1-2,TRBV10-3,TGTGCCATCAGTGGAACAGCTCTTAACTATGGCTACACCTTC,CAISGTALNYGYTF
-,-,TRBJ2-5,TRBV10-3,TGTGCCATCAGTGAGTCGGGTGTAGGCAGGGTGAGGGAGACCCAGTACTTC,CAISESGVGRVRETQYF
TRBD1,once,TRBJ1-4,TRBV27,TGTGCCAGCAGACCCGGACAGGCGGGAAATGAAAAACTGTTTTTT,CASRPGQAGNEKLFF
TRBD1,-,TRBJ1-2,TRBV4-2,TGTGCCAGCAGCCAGAAACAGGGGGCAGGTGGCTACACCTTC,CASSQKQGAGGYTF
TRBD2,-,TRBJ2-2,TRBV19,TGTGCCAGTAGTATAGGCGGGGGGGCCGGCGGGGAGCTGTTTTTT,CASSIGGGAGGELFF
-,-,TRBJ2-2,TRBV7-2,TGTGCCAGCAGCTCAGGGGCCTACACCGGGGAGCTGTTTTTT,CASSSGAYTGELFF
-,few,TRBJ2-3,TRBV6-4,TGTGCCAGCAGTAGGGAGGTTCAAGGAGATACGCAGTATTTT,CASSREVQGDTQYF
TRBD1,-,TRBJ1-2,TRBV19,TGTGCCAGTAGTCCAGACAGGGAAGGAGGCTACACCTTC,CASSPDREGGYTF
-,-,TRBJ1-5,TRBV12-2,TGTGCAAGTCGCTTCCCAGGGGGCCCACCCGCCTATCAGCCCCAGCATTTT,CASRFPGGPPAYQPQHF
-,-,TRBJ1-6,TRBV4-2,TGTGCCAGCAGCCAAGACATAACAGGGAATAATTCACCCCTCCACTTT,CASSQDITGNNSPLHF
-,-,TRBJ1-1,TRBV4-2,TGTGCCAGCAGCCCCAACACGGGACAACCGAACACTGAAGCTTTCTTT,CASSPNTGQPNTEAFF
TRBD2,once,TRBJ2-7,TRBV3-1/TRBV3-2,TGTGCCAGCAGCCAAGTTGGGGGGGTCCACGAGCAGTACTTC,CASSQVGGVHEQYF
TRBD1,-,TRBJ1-5,TRBV6-4,TGTGCCAGCAGTTTGGACAGGGACCAGCCCCAGCATTTT,CASSLDRDQPQHF
TRBD2,-,TRBJ2-1,TRBV18,TGTGCCAGCTCACCCGTGGCGGGGGGGCCGTCGTCCTACAATGAGCAGTTCTTC,CASSPVAGGPSSYNEQFF
-,-,TRBJ1-1,TRBV12-5,TGTGCTAGTAGAAGACAGGCGAACACTGAAGCTTTCTTT,CASRRQANTEAFF
TRBD1,-,TRBJ2-1,TRBV23-1,TGCGCCAGCAGTCAATATACGACAGGGGGTGTAGACTATGAGCAGTTCTTC,CASSQYTTGGVDYEQFF